This T cell receptor beta chain was documented in a study of blood T cells in healthy people across ages (dated by TCRdb to the mid-2010s). Regarding the research as a whole: In model experiments, roughly one uniquely barcoded TCR beta cDNA molecule per two T cells was captured by template switching. Four age groups were formed from the donors: young (average 16 years), middle-aged (around 39), aged (more than 55) and long-lived (around 82). To avoid experimental bias, donors of different ages were spread randomly across the sequencing lanes. Two additional independent replicas of 1 million unique cDNA reads from the same blood draw were analyzed for two donors (one aged 18 to 30 and one aged 80 or older). The study measured age-related changes in TCR beta repertoire diversity using deep sequencing normalized with unique cDNA molecular identifiers.

A remark on this clonotype: What antigen it recognizes has not been identified. One base away there is no much larger clone; base qualities are not given.

To prepare the library, 5' RACE was applied. TCRdb shows the sequencer as Illumina HiSeq 2500. A second PCR of roughly 7 to 11 cycles was performed with a sample-barcoded 5' primer and a J-beta primer mix. Each TCR beta cDNA molecule received a unique molecular identifier from a template-switch 5' adaptor carrying 12 random nucleotides. Each sample yielded at least 2.5 million CDR3-containing paired-end reads. First-strand cDNA synthesis was performed from all RNA using the Mint cDNA synthesis kit, with priming by a TRBC-specific oligonucleotide. All cDNA was treated with uracil-DNA glycosylase and then went through a first 18-cycle PCR with the universal primers M1SS and BC2_uni_R. Per the authors' processing: For normalization, 1 million high-quality reads, each with a distinct molecular identifier, were randomly selected from each sample. Instead of being binned into consensus sequences, reads that shared molecular identifiers were thrown out. MiTCR, with a Q25 quality threshold and the strictest error-elimination algorithm, was used for CDR3 identification, clonotype clustering and error correction. A nonparametric unseen species model with Euler transformation was used to estimate lower-bound total TCR beta diversity. TCRdb itself trimmed the public reads at Q25 with fastp, ran MiXCR and retained productive beta chains. Every distinct CDR3 protein forms one entry, paired with its most common genes and DNA. These V and J calls rely on TCRdb rather than the paper's analysis. The sample table holds roughly 2 million distinct CDR3 sequences, of which around half were seen once. Around 2.1% of the sample belongs to the ten largest clones.

Summary of the overall study and its limitations: Observed TCR beta diversity correlated strongly with the percentage of naive T cells measured by flow cytometry. As age increased, observed TCR beta diversity per million T cells dropped in a roughly linear way, and a significant reduction was already evident by age about 40. Because the CMV infection status of the donors was unknown, age-related changes in expanded clonotypes may potentially have been confounded. Conclusive comparison of naive and antigen-experienced compartments was prevented by the profiling of bulk unsorted PBMCs. Estimates of total diversity based on one million sequenced T cells were regarded as lower bounds and as underestimates. Compared with the aged group, the long-lived group had more naive CD4+ T cells, fewer expanded clones and increased TCR diversity, suggesting age selection.

Donors were a few dozen systemically healthy Caucasian individuals from Russia aged roughly 6 to 100 years. Each donor gave ten milliliters of peripheral blood, collected into EDTA-treated Vacutainer tubes. Ficoll-Paque density-gradient centrifugation was used to isolate PBMCs, with at least 7 million per sample. Trizol reagent was used to extract total RNA from the PBMCs, yielding at least 5 micrograms per sample. For every donor, an aliquot of PBMCs went through flow cytometry to measure the percentages of naive CD45RAhigh/CD27high T cells. V is cut by 5 bases and J by 5 bases, and the space between the germline ends is 22 bases. As encoded in the germline V gene, CDR1 is SQVTM while CDR2 is ANQGSEA. Spanning cysteine to phenylalanine, the CDR3 consists of 16 amino acids. Just CDR3 DNA is preserved here, 48 bases in frame from base 1.

The TCR comes from a woman aged 40 to 50 in good health. Sequencing input: blood. This chain joins TRBV29-1 to TRBJ2-1; the D region may be TRBD1 or TRBD2, each matching 5 bases equally. The CDR3 here reads CSVIPPGTLVNNEQFF. At the DNA level, the sequence is TGCAGCGTTATCCCACCCGGGACGCTTGTAAACAATGAGCAGTTCTTC.